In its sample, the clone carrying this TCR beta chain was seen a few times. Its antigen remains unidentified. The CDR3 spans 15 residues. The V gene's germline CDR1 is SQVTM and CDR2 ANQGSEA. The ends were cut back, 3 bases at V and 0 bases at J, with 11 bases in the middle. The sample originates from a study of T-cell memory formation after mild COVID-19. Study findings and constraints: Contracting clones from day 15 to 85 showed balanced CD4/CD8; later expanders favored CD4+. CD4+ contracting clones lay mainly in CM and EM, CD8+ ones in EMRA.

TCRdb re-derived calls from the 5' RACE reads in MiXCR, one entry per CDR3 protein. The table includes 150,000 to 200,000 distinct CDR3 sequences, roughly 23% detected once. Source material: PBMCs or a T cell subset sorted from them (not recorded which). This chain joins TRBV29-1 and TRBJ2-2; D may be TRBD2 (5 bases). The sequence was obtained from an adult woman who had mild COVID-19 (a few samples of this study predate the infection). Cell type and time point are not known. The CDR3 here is CSVDKSGANTGELFF. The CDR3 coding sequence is TGCAGCGTTGACAAGAGCGGAGCGAACACCGGGGAGCTGTTTTTT.